The 13 T cell receptor beta chains below all came from one sample that was sequenced in a study of shared clonotypes between healthy human individuals. Libraries were prepared by immunoSEQ multiplex PCR; TCRdb keeps only in-frame clonotypes and omits some of them. This table holds about 2 million clones, about 95% found once. Naive CD8 cells comprised CD45RO-negative, CCR7-positively selected cells, excluding terminally differentiated effector memory CD45RA+ cells. Input material: naive CD8+ T cells sorted from blood. These receptors originate from a young man in good health.

This chain uses TRBV7-8 with TRBJ2-1, with TRBD2 matching over 11 bases. J lost 0 bases, V lost 2 bases, and 3 bases had no gene match. Germline CDR1 reads SGHVS; CDR2 reads FQNEAQ. The CDR3 is made up of 17 amino acids. The CDR3 reads CASSLIAGGTSYNEQFF. In DNA, the CDR3 is TGTGCCAGCAGCTTAATAGCGGGAGGGACCTCCTACAATGAGCAGTTCTTC.

The gene calls are TRBV7-9 and TRBJ1-1; 9 bases fit TRBD1. The trim removed 2 bases at V and 4 bases at J, leaving 5 bases unmatched. Germline V lookup: CDR1 SEHNR, CDR2 FQNEAQ (reference sequence). The CDR3 extends over 15 amino acids. This CDR3 reads CASSLPQGASTEAFF. The CDR3 coding sequence is TGTGCCAGCAGCTTACCACAGGGGGCAAGCACTGAAGCTTTCTTT.

The chain is built from TRBV14 and TRBJ1-2, with D hard to call. Germline CDR1 SGHDN, CDR2 FVKESK. Trimming pared 2 bases from V and 4 bases from J, leaving 8 bases between. This CDR3 spans 13 amino acids. This chain's CDR3 is CASSQPGGYGYTF. The CDR3 DNA sequence: TGTGCCAGCAGCCAACCGGGAGGCTATGGCTACACCTTC. Combining the CDR3 with reference TRBV14 and TRBJ1-2 gives the whole variable domain EAGVTQFPSHSVIEKGQTVTLRCDPISGHDNLYWYRRVMGKEIKFLLHFVKESKQDESGMPNNRFLAERTGGTYSTLKVQPAELEDSGVYFCASSQPGGYGYTFGSGTRLTVV.

This sequence joins TRBV27 and TRBJ1-2; D gene ambiguous. Trimming left V 2 bases short and J 3 bases short, with 13 bases between. CDR3 length: 15 amino acids. Germline CDR1 is MNHEY and CDR2 is SMNVEV (reference sequence). CDR3 bases: TGTGCCAGCAGTTTACGAGGCGGCAGCTACTATGGCTACACCTTC. It translates to CASSLRGGSYYGYTF.

V usage is TRBV11-2 and J usage is TRBJ2-7; TRBD1 matches 7 bases. The CDR3 loop spans 16 amino acids. V dropped 3 bases and J dropped 9; count of bases not matched to a gene: 17. Germline loops: CDR1 SGHAT, CDR2 FQNNGV. CDR3 nucleotide sequence: TGTGCCAGCAGCTTGCTAACCCGGGACAGCCGTTTCGGGCAGTACTTC. As protein: CASSLLTRDSRFGQYF.

This clone was counted a single time. The V gene is TRBV4-1, the J gene TRBJ1-6; D might be TRBD1 (6 bases). The CDR3 runs 17 residues. Per the germline V gene, CDR1 is MGHRA and CDR2 is YSYEKL. V was clipped by 3 bases and J by 5 bases, with 17 bases between them. CDR3 nucleotides: TGCGCCAGCAGCCACGAAAAGGGGGGCGGCCATAATTCACCCCTCCACTTT. Translation gives CASSHEKGGGHNSPLHF.

This chain uses TRBV5-1 with TRBJ2-1; TRBD1 agrees at 12 bases. The CDR3 has 17 amino acids. Germline values: CDR1 SGHRS, CDR2 YFSETQ. With 3 bases clipped from V and 4 bases from J, the junction kept 8 bases outside the gene matches. CDR3 region: CASSSGQGAVRYNEQFF. Here the CDR3 DNA reads TGCGCCAGCAGCTCGGGACAGGGGGCTGTCCGTTACAATGAGCAGTTCTTC.

As concerns this clone: Other DNA sequences in this specimen translate into the identical CDR3. The chain employs TRBV28 and TRBJ2-1, with D tentatively TRBD1 (6 bases). The CDR3 runs to 14 residues. Looked up from germline, CDR1 is MDHEN and CDR2 is SYDVKM. The V end lost 3 bases, the J end lost 4 bases, and 10 bases lay between the germline ends. CDR3 in DNA: TGTGCCAGCAGTTTGATGGACAGTTACAATGAGCAGTTCTTC. Translating it yields CASSLMDSYNEQFF.

The V call is TRBV6-6, the J call TRBJ2-7; 9 bases map to TRBD2. J lost 4 bases, V lost 1 base, and 5 bases had no gene match. The CDR3 extends over 15 amino acids. In germline, CDR1 is MNHNY, CDR2 SVGAGI (reference sequence). CDR3 bases: TGTGCCAGCAGTTACTATCAGCGGGAGGTGTACGAGCAGTACTTC. This codes for CASSYYQREVYEQYF.

The chain joins TRBV7-9 to TRBJ2-7; TRBD1 or TRBD2 may be the D gene (6 bases each). The V gene lost 5 bases and the J gene lost 2 bases, with 22 bases spanning the gap. Germline CDR1 SEHNR, CDR2 FQNEAQ (reference sequence). The CDR3 totals 17 residues. The CDR3 protein is CASSPHSGALGAYEQYF. The CDR3 DNA reads TGTGCCAGCAGCCCACATTCGGGGGCCCTTGGGGCCTACGAGCAGTACTTC.

The chain carries TRBV5-6 and TRBJ1-3, with D possibly TRBD1 on 5 matching bases. The V end was cut by 0 bases, the J end by 9 bases, with 19 bases between. CDR3 length: 16 amino acids. Germline CDR1 reads SGHDT; CDR2 reads YYEEEE. In nucleotides, the CDR3 is TGTGCCAGCAGCTTGGGGTACACGGGACCCCGGGGCACCATATATTTT. Protein sequence: CASSLGYTGPRGTIYF.

The chain couples TRBV7-2 to TRBJ2-3; 9 bases align to TRBD2. This CDR3 is built from 18 residues. CDR1 and CDR2 from the germline V gene are SGHTA and FQGNSA. With V trimmed by 5 bases and J by 0 bases, 12 bases remained unmatched. CDR3 DNA sequence: TGTGCCAGCAGCCAACACCTAGCGGGGACCTGGAGCACAGATACGCAGTATTTT. It specifies CASSQHLAGTWSTDTQYF.

V and J are TRBV10-2 and TRBJ2-1; D is ambiguous. Germline V CDR1 and CDR2: WSHSY, SAAADI. The V and J ends lost 2 bases and 7 bases respectively, with 9 bases between them. The CDR3 covers 13 residues. CDR3 nucleotides: TGCGCCAGCAGTGAGCCAGCCCTAAATGAGCAGTTCTTC. The encoded protein is CASSEPALNEQFF.